This T cell receptor (beta chain) emerged from a study of T-cell memory formation after mild COVID-19. Across the study: Each donor largely had its own TCR clusters.

A remark on this clonotype: The antigen is unknown.

In TCRdb, the 5' RACE reads were re-called with MiXCR into one record per CDR3 protein. The sample holds more than 100,000 distinct CDR3 sequences; about 5.9% are singletons and the top ten take approximately 2.1%. General study findings and limits: Some SARS-CoV-2-responding clones were already detected in memory before infection. From day 15 to 85, contracting clones were balanced between CD4 and CD8, whereas later expanders leaned toward CD4+. Contracting CD8+ clones were enriched in EMRA, CD4+ mainly in CM and EM.

The sequence was obtained from an adult woman who had mild COVID-19 (a few samples of this study predate the infection). Cell type and time point are not known. Sequencing was carried out using PBMCs or a T cell subset sorted from them (not recorded which).

The CDR3 region has the DNA TGCGCCAGCAGCACTGACGGTCCTGGAAACACCATATATTTT. Encoded protein: CASSTDGPGNTIYF. This rearrangement joins TRBV5-1 to TRBJ1-3; D is unresolved. The germline V gene encodes CDR1 SGHRS and CDR2 YFSETQ. CDR3 length: 14 residues. V lost 4 bases and J 2 bases, leaving 10 bases between the germline ends.